A single sample is the source of the 5 T cell receptor beta chains below, sequenced in a study of spatial heterogeneity in lung cancer. Each CDR3 protein gets one entry after TCRdb re-called the 5' RACE reads with MiXCR. The sample yields fewer than 60,000 distinct CDR3 sequences, about 7.4% seen once. Time point specified: blood at routine non-recurrence follow-up after resection. The authors sequenced whole RNA from tumor, nontumor lung or frozen PBMC without sorting. The sequencing used PBMCs, collected at follow-up. These receptors were collected from a female donor with early-stage non-small cell lung cancer.

This clonotype has only a few counts. The chain employs TRBV10-3 and TRBJ1-2, with no clear D. Looked up from germline, CDR1 is ENHRY and CDR2 is SYGVKD. The V end lost 6 bases, the J end lost 4 bases, and 12 bases lay between the germline ends. The CDR3 has 13 residues. CDR3 loop: CAISDYTAYGYTF. The CDR3 bases are TGTGCCATCAGCGATTACACAGCCTATGGCTACACCTTC.

This clonotype was observed at least ten times. The chain employs TRBV24-1 and TRBJ2-2, with 9 positions matching TRBD2. CDR3 size: 15 residues. Trimming took 7 bases from V and 6 from J; bases not matched to a gene: 8. Germline V gene lookup returns CDR1 KGHDR and CDR2 SFDVKD. The CDR3 DNA reads TGTGCCACCAGCGCCGGGACTAGCAAATCCGGGGAGCTGTTTTTT. This translates into CATSAGTSKSGELFF.

This clonotype showed up many times. Compared with germline, one end of the junction differs, possibly owing to a read error. The V call is TRBV5-8, the J call TRBJ2-7, with 11 bases that match TRBD2. The CDR3 runs 12 residues. Per germline, CDR1 SGHTS and CDR2 YDEGEE. The CDR3 DNA is TGTGCCAGCAGCTTCCCGGGACTAGCGGAATTCTTC. Protein sequence: CASSFPGLAEFF. The whole variable domain, remainder taken from reference TRBV5-8 and TRBJ2-7, is EAGVTQSPTHLIKTRGQQATLRCSPISGHTSVYWYQQALGLGLQFLLWYDEGEERNRGNFPPRFSGRQFPNYSSELNVNALELEDSALYLCASSFPGLAEFFGPGTRLTVT.

This clonotype was observed at least ten times. The V and J genes are TRBV5-1 and TRBJ2-1; D is unclear. V was pared by 0 bases and J by 0 bases, with 7 bases between. CDR1 and CDR2 (germline): SGHRS, YFSETQ. The CDR3 is 15 amino acids. CDR3 region: CASSLDLSSYNEQFF. CDR3 bases: TGCGCCAGCAGCTTGGACCTCAGCTCCTACAATGAGCAGTTCTTC.

The gene calls are TRBV5-1 and TRBJ2-5, with 8 bases that match TRBD2. After removal of 7 bases from V and 4 bases from J, the junction contained 6 bases not matched to a gene. This CDR3 is 13 amino acids long. Germline lookup yields CDR1 SGHRS and CDR2 YFSETQ. The CDR3 here is CASFMSGGETQYF. The CDR3 DNA sequence: TGCGCCAGCTTCATGAGCGGGGGAGAGACCCAGTACTTC.